A selection of T cell receptor beta chains follows, all from one sample in a study of cytomegalovirus exposure and HLA in healthy donors. TCRdb's table, derived via immunoSEQ multiplex PCR, lists solely in-frame clones and lacks some. The profile shows 140,000 to 150,000 clones, 91% of them singletons. The sample was PBMCs. These receptors were obtained from a man aged 18-30 years in good health and CMV-seronegative. The CDR3 runs from the conserved cysteine through the conserved F or W. Fields, in order: V gene, D gene, clone size, J gene, CDR3 DNA, CDR3 protein. A D gene is named only where the DNA matches it firmly. Size is stated for part of the rows, as once, few or many counts, or as a class when the clone is expanded.

v_call: TRBV4-2; d_call: -; clone_size: -; j_call: TRBJ1-2; cdr3_nt: TGTGCCAGCAGCCAAGCGCTAGATGGGGGCTACACCTTC; cdr3_aa: CASSQALDGGYTF
v_call: TRBV7-3; d_call: -; clone_size: -; j_call: TRBJ1-1; cdr3_nt: TGTGCCAGCAGCTCGACAGGAGCGAACACTGAAGCTTTCTTT; cdr3_aa: CASSSTGANTEAFF
v_call: TRBV28; d_call: TRBD1; clone_size: -; j_call: TRBJ1-5; cdr3_nt: TGTGCCAGCACCACCCCGGGACAGGGATATCAGCCCCAGCATTTT; cdr3_aa: CASTTPGQGYQPQHF
v_call: TRBV2; d_call: TRBD1; clone_size: -; j_call: TRBJ2-3; cdr3_nt: TGTGCCAGCAGGCCGGGACAGAACACAGATACGCAGTATTTT; cdr3_aa: CASRPGQNTDTQYF
v_call: TRBV5-1; d_call: TRBD1; clone_size: -; j_call: TRBJ1-1; cdr3_nt: TGCGCCAGCAGCTTGGGACAGGGGGGCACTGAAGCTTTCTTT; cdr3_aa: CASSLGQGGTEAFF
v_call: TRBV6-5; d_call: -; clone_size: once; j_call: TRBJ2-4; cdr3_nt: TGTGCCAGCAGTCCCCTCTCCTCGGGACTGAACATTCAGTACTTC; cdr3_aa: CASSPLSSGLNIQYF
v_call: TRBV7-6; d_call: -; clone_size: -; j_call: TRBJ2-2; cdr3_nt: TGTGCCAGCAGCTTAAAGCTCTCCGGGGAGCTGTTTTTT; cdr3_aa: CASSLKLSGELFF
v_call: TRBV2; d_call: -; clone_size: -; j_call: TRBJ1-1; cdr3_nt: TGTGCCAGCAGTATCAGTAGGGGCCGGAACACTGAAGCTTTCTTT; cdr3_aa: CASSISRGRNTEAFF
v_call: TRBV9; d_call: TRBD2; clone_size: -; j_call: TRBJ2-1; cdr3_nt: TGTGCCAGCAGCGGAAGACTAGCGGGAGGGCAGTTCTTC; cdr3_aa: CASSGRLAGGQFF
v_call: TRBV6-1; d_call: -; clone_size: -; j_call: TRBJ1-5; cdr3_nt: TGTGCCAGCAGTGAAGCTAAACACCGACTTTACGGGCCCCAGCATTTT; cdr3_aa: CASSEAKHRLYGPQHF
v_call: TRBV5-1; d_call: -; clone_size: -; j_call: TRBJ1-1; cdr3_nt: TGCGCCAGCAGCTTTAGTAGCACTGAAGCTTTCTTT; cdr3_aa: CASSFSSTEAFF
v_call: TRBV5-6; d_call: -; clone_size: -; j_call: TRBJ2-2; cdr3_nt: TGTGCCAGCAGCCGTGGGGCTGCCCACCAAGGGACCGGGGAGCTGTTTTTT; cdr3_aa: CASSRGAAHQGTGELFF
v_call: TRBV7-7; d_call: -; clone_size: -; j_call: TRBJ2-5; cdr3_nt: TGTGCCAGCAGCTTTGGTGGCGGATATCAAGAGACCCAGTACTTC; cdr3_aa: CASSFGGGYQETQYF
v_call: TRBV5-1; d_call: TRBD2; clone_size: -; j_call: TRBJ2-1; cdr3_nt: TGCGCCAGCAGCCAAACCGGGACTAGCGGGAGCCATGAGCAGTTCTTC; cdr3_aa: CASSQTGTSGSHEQFF
v_call: TRBV19; d_call: -; clone_size: once; j_call: TRBJ1-1; cdr3_nt: TGTGCCAGCTCCATGTGGGGGGAGGTCACTGAAGCTTTCTTT; cdr3_aa: CASSMWGEVTEAFF
v_call: TRBV9; d_call: -; clone_size: -; j_call: TRBJ1-2; cdr3_nt: TGTGCCAGCAGCGTAGGGCAGTCCTATGGCTACACCTTC; cdr3_aa: CASSVGQSYGYTF
v_call: TRBV30; d_call: -; clone_size: -; j_call: TRBJ1-1; cdr3_nt: TGTGCCTGGAGTGTACTAGTGGGTGAAGCTTTCTTT; cdr3_aa: CAWSVLVGEAFF
v_call: TRBV21-1; d_call: -; clone_size: few; j_call: TRBJ1-6; cdr3_nt: TGTGCCAGCAGCAACCCGGGACACCATAATTCACCCCTCCACTTT; cdr3_aa: CASSNPGHHNSPLHF
v_call: TRBV23-1; d_call: -; clone_size: -; j_call: TRBJ2-3; cdr3_nt: TGCGCCAGCAGTCAAAGGGAGTTTAGCACAGATACGCAGTATTTT; cdr3_aa: CASSQREFSTDTQYF
v_call: TRBV27; d_call: TRBD2; clone_size: -; j_call: TRBJ2-1; cdr3_nt: TGTGCCAGCAGTTCCCCATACCCGGGGGGTAATGAGCAGTTCTTC; cdr3_aa: CASSSPYPGGNEQFF
v_call: TRBV7-9; d_call: -; clone_size: -; j_call: TRBJ1-2; cdr3_nt: TGTGCCAGCAGCCCCCACGGCAGGGAGGGTGTTGGGGACTATGGCTACACCTTC; cdr3_aa: CASSPHGREGVGDYGYTF
v_call: TRBV7-9; d_call: TRBD1; clone_size: -; j_call: TRBJ2-2; cdr3_nt: TGTGCCAGCCCCCCTCGGGACAGGGAATTTAACGGGGAGCTGTTTTTT; cdr3_aa: CASPPRDREFNGELFF
v_call: TRBV7-9; d_call: TRBD1; clone_size: -; j_call: TRBJ1-6; cdr3_nt: TGTGCCAGCAGCTTAACGACAGGGGATTCACCCCTCCACTTT; cdr3_aa: CASSLTTGDSPLHF
v_call: TRBV27; d_call: TRBD1; clone_size: -; j_call: TRBJ2-3; cdr3_nt: TGTGCCAGCAGTCTCGCCCGGGACAGGGACACAGATACGCAGTATTTT; cdr3_aa: CASSLARDRDTDTQYF
v_call: TRBV11-2; d_call: -; clone_size: -; j_call: TRBJ2-1; cdr3_nt: TGTGCCAGCAGCTTAGTCAGGGCTGAGCAGTTCTTC; cdr3_aa: CASSLVRAEQFF
v_call: TRBV7-6; d_call: TRBD2; clone_size: -; j_call: TRBJ2-1; cdr3_nt: TGTGCCAGCAGCCCCCGGACTAGCGGGACAGAGTTTTACAATGAGCAGTTCTTC; cdr3_aa: CASSPRTSGTEFYNEQFF
v_call: TRBV10-3; d_call: TRBD1; clone_size: once; j_call: TRBJ1-2; cdr3_nt: TGTGCCACCGGACAGGGGGACTATGGCTACACCTTC; cdr3_aa: CATGQGDYGYTF
v_call: TRBV6-1; d_call: -; clone_size: -; j_call: TRBJ2-2; cdr3_nt: TGTGCCAGCAGTTCCCAGGGAACCGGGGAGCTGTTTTTT; cdr3_aa: CASSSQGTGELFF
v_call: TRBV30; d_call: -; clone_size: -; j_call: TRBJ1-5; cdr3_nt: TGTGCCTGGAGTGTAGGAGGGCTCAATCAGCCCCAGCATTTT; cdr3_aa: CAWSVGGLNQPQHF
v_call: TRBV9; d_call: -; clone_size: -; j_call: TRBJ2-7; cdr3_nt: TGTGCCAGCAGCGTAAGGGGGGGCCTCTACGAGCAGTACTTC; cdr3_aa: CASSVRGGLYEQYF
v_call: TRBV7-8; d_call: -; clone_size: -; j_call: TRBJ1-6; cdr3_nt: TGTGCCGGCAAGAGCTCCTATAATTCACCCCTCCACTTT; cdr3_aa: CAGKSSYNSPLHF
v_call: TRBV11-3; d_call: TRBD2; clone_size: once; j_call: TRBJ2-1; cdr3_nt: TGTGCCAGCAGCCCCGGGACTAGCGGGGGGGCATACAATGAGCAGTTCTTC; cdr3_aa: CASSPGTSGGAYNEQFF
v_call: TRBV11-3; d_call: -; clone_size: -; j_call: TRBJ2-2; cdr3_nt: TGTGCCAGCAGCTTACGACAGCCCGGGAGCACCGGGGAGCTGTTTTTT; cdr3_aa: CASSLRQPGSTGELFF
v_call: TRBV19; d_call: -; clone_size: -; j_call: TRBJ1-1; cdr3_nt: TGTGCCAGTAGGGAAGTACCGGGAGGGTCTGAAGCTTTCTTT; cdr3_aa: CASREVPGGSEAFF
v_call: TRBV4-1; d_call: TRBD1; clone_size: -; j_call: TRBJ2-7; cdr3_nt: TGCGCCAGCAGCCAAGATGGGACAGGCCTCTACGAGCAGTACTTC; cdr3_aa: CASSQDGTGLYEQYF
v_call: TRBV9; d_call: -; clone_size: -; j_call: TRBJ2-1; cdr3_nt: TGTGCCAGCAGCATCCGAGACTCCTCCTACAATGAGCAGTTCTTC; cdr3_aa: CASSIRDSSYNEQFF
v_call: TRBV6-5; d_call: TRBD1; clone_size: -; j_call: TRBJ1-1; cdr3_nt: TGTGCCAGCAGTTACTCATTAGCAGGGGGCACTGAAGCTTTCTTT; cdr3_aa: CASSYSLAGGTEAFF
v_call: TRBV11-3; d_call: -; clone_size: -; j_call: TRBJ1-4; cdr3_nt: TGTGCCAGCAGCTTAGGGACGGCGGGCCGGGCTAATGAAAAACTGTTTTTT; cdr3_aa: CASSLGTAGRANEKLFF
v_call: TRBV15; d_call: -; clone_size: -; j_call: TRBJ1-1; cdr3_nt: TGTGCCACCAGCAGAGATAGGGCGGGCACTGAAGCTTTCTTT; cdr3_aa: CATSRDRAGTEAFF
v_call: TRBV7-2; d_call: -; clone_size: -; j_call: TRBJ1-1; cdr3_nt: TGTGCCAGCAGCTCCAGAAGGGGGAACACTGAAGCTTTCTTT; cdr3_aa: CASSSRRGNTEAFF
v_call: TRBV2; d_call: TRBD1; clone_size: -; j_call: TRBJ2-1; cdr3_nt: TGTGCCAGCAGGGAGACAGGGGGGGACAATGAGCAGTTCTTC; cdr3_aa: CASRETGGDNEQFF
v_call: TRBV9; d_call: -; clone_size: -; j_call: TRBJ1-3; cdr3_nt: TGTGCCAGCAGCCCCTACCGGGATCACTCTGGAAACACCATATATTTT; cdr3_aa: CASSPYRDHSGNTIYF
v_call: TRBV9; d_call: TRBD1; clone_size: once; j_call: TRBJ1-1; cdr3_nt: TGTGCCAGCAGCGTATACGGACAGGGGACAACTGAAGCTTTCTTT; cdr3_aa: CASSVYGQGTTEAFF
v_call: TRBV7-9; d_call: -; clone_size: -; j_call: TRBJ2-3; cdr3_nt: TGTGCCAGCAGCTTACGAGGGCCGGAAGATACGCAGTATTTT; cdr3_aa: CASSLRGPEDTQYF
v_call: TRBV7-2; d_call: -; clone_size: -; j_call: TRBJ2-1; cdr3_nt: TGTGCCAGCAGCTTAGGACCAGGGAATTATGAGCAGTTCTTC; cdr3_aa: CASSLGPGNYEQFF
v_call: TRBV5-4; d_call: -; clone_size: few; j_call: TRBJ2-2; cdr3_nt: TGTGCCAGCAGCTTGAAGGAGAGGAACACCGGGGAGCTGTTTTTT; cdr3_aa: CASSLKERNTGELFF
v_call: TRBV6-6; d_call: TRBD1; clone_size: -; j_call: TRBJ1-6; cdr3_nt: TGTGCCAGCAGTCTCGGACAGGGGGGCTCACCCCTCCACTTT; cdr3_aa: CASSLGQGGSPLHF
v_call: TRBV30; d_call: -; clone_size: -; j_call: TRBJ1-1; cdr3_nt: TGTGCCTGGAGGGGGGCGGGAGTCACTGAAGCTTTCTTT; cdr3_aa: CAWRGAGVTEAFF
v_call: TRBV14; d_call: -; clone_size: -; j_call: TRBJ2-2; cdr3_nt: TGTGCCAGCAGCCAGGCGGTTGGCGTGGGTGTTTACACCGGGGAGCTGTTTTTT; cdr3_aa: CASSQAVGVGVYTGELFF
v_call: TRBV27; d_call: TRBD2; clone_size: -; j_call: TRBJ2-5; cdr3_nt: TGTGCCAGCAGTTTAGGCGGGAGTAGGGAGACCCAGTACTTC; cdr3_aa: CASSLGGSRETQYF
v_call: TRBV5-1; d_call: TRBD1; clone_size: -; j_call: TRBJ1-6; cdr3_nt: TGCGCCAGCAGCTATGCCGGACAGGGGATTAATTCACCCCTCCACTTT; cdr3_aa: CASSYAGQGINSPLHF
v_call: TRBV5-4; d_call: TRBD2; clone_size: -; j_call: TRBJ2-5; cdr3_nt: TGTGCCAGCAGCGCATCACCTAGCGGGGGGGTAGAGACCCAGTACTTC; cdr3_aa: CASSASPSGGVETQYF
v_call: TRBV18; d_call: -; clone_size: -; j_call: TRBJ1-4; cdr3_nt: TGTGCCAGCTCGGGCGGGACGGGGAACGAAAAACTGTTTTTT; cdr3_aa: CASSGGTGNEKLFF